This T cell receptor (beta chain) was retrieved from a study of T cells in Graves' hyperthyroidism and ophthalmopathy. Broader study findings: Blood held most thyroid clonotypes expanded above 0.001 frequency. Using 13 V-J features, a model discriminated ophthalmopathy from stable hyperthyroidism.

CDR1 is MDHEN and CDR2 is SYDVKM in the germline V gene. V shed 3 bases, J shed 6 bases, and the junction held 9 bases outside the gene matches. This CDR3 has 15 residues. The TCR beta CDR3 regions underwent amplification using RNA transcripts as the source. First-round RT-PCR with HTBI primers amplified the TCR CDR3 region. From the multiplex PCR reads, TCRdb called clonotypes with MiXCR, one entry per CDR3 protein. Of roughly 500,000 distinct CDR3 sequences detected, approximately 23% appear once; the ten largest clones hold around 54%. The table lists this clonotype with many counts. The target antigen is unknown.

Sequenced input: blood. This chain joins TRBV28 and TRBJ1-2, with 8 bases that match TRBD1. The clonotype was recovered from a woman in her seventies with Graves' ophthalmopathy. CDR3 amino acids: CASSLRAGGGHGYTF. As DNA, the CDR3 is TGTGCCAGCAGTTTGCGGGCAGGGGGCGGTCATGGCTACACCTTC.